The next 14 T cell receptor beta chains were all read from a single sample in a study of shared clonotypes between healthy human individuals. TCRdb's copy holds only in-frame clones and misses some; the assay was immunoSEQ multiplex PCR. The sample records over 700,000 clones, 72% being singletons. The sequencing sample was made of memory CD4+ T cells sorted from blood. Noted subset: CD45RA-negative fraction. The receptors were sampled from a woman in her twenties or thirties in good health.

The table lists this clone with a few counts. The V and J genes are TRBV11-2 and TRBJ2-7, with a tentative D call TRBD1 (6 bases). Germline V lookup: CDR1 SGHAT, CDR2 FQNNGV. The length of the CDR3 is 14 residues. Deletions cut 6 bases from V and 2 bases from J, with 14 bases between. In DNA form, the CDR3 reads TGTGCCAGCAGACAATACACAGGGACCTACGAGCAGTACTTC. It yields the protein CASRQYTGTYEQYF.

This clone was seen just once. This chain uses TRBV2 with TRBJ1-1; D is unclear. Trimming took 8 bases from V and 2 from J, leaving 15 bases between them. Germline lookup yields CDR1 SNHLY and CDR2 FYNNEI. This CDR3 region has 14 residues. The CDR3 spells CASVVWVRNTEAFF. The CDR3, as DNA: TGTGCCAGCGTCGTGTGGGTGCGAAACACTGAAGCTTTCTTT. Full variable domain (remainder filled in from reference TRBV2 and TRBJ1-1): EPEVTQTPSHQVTQMGQEVILRCVPISNHLYFYWYRQILGQKVEFLVSFYNNEISEKSEIFDDQFSVERPDGSNFTLKIRSTKLEDSAMYFCASVVWVRNTEAFFGQGTRLTVV.

The sample holds a few counts of this clone. Other nucleotide sequences in the sample specify the same CDR3. The J gene is TRBJ2-7, the V gene TRBV5-1, with D perhaps given as TRBD1 or TRBD2 (5 bases each). The CDR3 covers 13 residues. Trimming pared 3 bases from V and 2 bases from J, leaving 9 bases between. Germline V gene sequence: CDR1 SGHRS, CDR2 YFSETQ. The CDR3 reads CASSSGTTYEQYF. CDR3 coding DNA: TGCGCCAGCAGCTCAGGGACGACCTACGAGCAGTACTTC.

CDR3: CASSEGRRQYF. The CDR3 nucleotides are TGTGCCAGCAGTGAAGGAAGAAGGCAGTATTTT. This sequence joins TRBV2 and TRBJ2-3; D not certain. This CDR3 contains 11 residues. V was pared by 1 base and J by 11 bases, with 7 bases between. The V gene's germline CDR1 is SNHLY and CDR2 FYNNEI. The full variable domain, completed using reference TRBV2 and TRBJ2-3, is EPEVTQTPSHQVTQMGQEVILRCVPISNHLYFYWYRQILGQKVEFLVSFYNNEISEKSEIFDDQFSVERPDGSNFTLKIRSTKLEDSAMYFCASSEGRRQYFGPGTRLTVL.

This clone was seen a handful of times. V is TRBV28 and J is TRBJ1-5; D is perhaps TRBD1 (5 bases). This CDR3 comprises 12 residues. Trimming removed 6 bases at V and 4 bases at J, with 7 bases between. Germline V lookup: CDR1 MDHEN, CDR2 SYDVKM. The CDR3: CASRSGNQPQHF. DNA of the CDR3: TGTGCCAGCAGGTCAGGGAATCAGCCCCAGCATTTT.

This chain joins TRBV6-5 and TRBJ2-7, with 7 bases matching TRBD2. Looked up from germline, CDR1 is MNHEY and CDR2 is SVGAGI. The V and J ends lost 0 bases and 6 bases, in that order; junction bases with no gene match: 8. The CDR3 length is 15 residues. The CDR3 sequence: CASSYSAGAASEQYF. CDR3 nucleotide sequence: TGTGCCAGCAGTTACTCGGCGGGAGCGGCTAGCGAGCAGTACTTC.

This chain links TRBV6-5 with TRBJ2-2; D tentatively reads TRBD1 or TRBD2 (5 bases each). The V gene lost 2 bases and the J gene lost 8 bases, with 15 bases spanning the gap. The CDR3 totals 15 residues. Germline assignment: CDR1 MNHEY and CDR2 SVGAGI. The CDR3 protein is CASSYRVGARGELFF. The DNA of the CDR3 is TGTGCCAGCAGTTACCGGGTCGGGGCCCGGGGGGAGCTGTTTTTT.

V usage is TRBV6-6 and J usage is TRBJ1-2; 7 bases map to TRBD1. This CDR3 has 15 amino acids. Losses at the gene ends were 2 bases for V and 7 bases for J; bases not matched to a gene: 10. Germline V gene data show CDR1 as MNHNY and CDR2 as SVGAGI (reference sequence). Here the CDR3 DNA reads TGTGCCAGCAGTTACCCCCAGGGGGGTGACCCTGGCTACACCTTC. Its protein product is CASSYPQGGDPGYTF.

Comments on this clone: Other DNA sequences in the sample encode the same CDR3. The chain couples TRBV4-1 to TRBJ2-5; D is perhaps TRBD2 (6 bases). The CDR3 runs 14 residues. Trimming stripped 1 base from V and 2 bases from J, with 8 bases between. In germline, CDR1 is MGHRA, CDR2 YSYEKL. This CDR3 reads CASSQAGLQETQYF. The CDR3 nucleotides are TGCGCCAGCAGCCAAGCTGGACTACAAGAGACCCAGTACTTC.

The chain uses TRBV28 and TRBJ1-5; the D is unclear. Trimming shortened V by 4 bases and J by 4 bases, and 11 bases separated the two germline ends. The CDR3 is 14 amino acids. Per germline, CDR1 MDHEN and CDR2 SYDVKM. For the CDR3, the DNA is TGTGCCAGCAGTTCACCCTCGGGGAATCAGCCCCAGCATTTT. Translation: CASSSPSGNQPQHF.

The rearrangement links TRBV2 to TRBJ2-7; tentatively, D is TRBD1 (6 bases). The CDR3 runs 14 residues. Germline CDR1 reads SNHLY; CDR2 reads FYNNEI. Between the trimmed V and J ends, which lost 4 bases and 2 bases, there was a span of 12 bases. The CDR3 coding sequence is TGTGCCAGCAGTGCTCAGGGGAAGACCTACGAGCAGTACTTC. Translation: CASSAQGKTYEQYF.

The chain recombines TRBV20-1 with TRBJ1-1; no firm D call. This CDR3 spans 11 amino acids. Germline CDR1 DFQATT, CDR2 SNEGSKA (reference sequence). The V end was cut by 6 bases, the J end by 1 base, with 6 bases between. CDR3 in amino acids: CSAPENTEAFF. The CDR3 region has the DNA TGCAGTGCCCCGGAGAACACTGAAGCTTTCTTT.

The chain employs TRBV7-9 and TRBJ1-1; D unclear. This CDR3 is 14 amino acids long. Looked up from germline, CDR1 is SEHNR and CDR2 is FQNEAQ (reference sequence). Trimming removed 1 base from V and 6 bases from J, with 12 bases in between. Here the CDR3 reads CASSLGEGIAEAFF. CDR3 sequence (DNA): TGTGCCAGCAGCTTAGGGGAGGGTATAGCTGAAGCTTTCTTT. Using reference TRBV7-9 and TRBJ1-1 for the parts outside the CDR3, the full variable domain is DTGVSQNPRHKITKRGQNVTFRCDPISEHNRLYWYRQTLGQGPEFLTYFQNEAQLEKSRLLSDRFSAERPKGSFSTLEIQRTEQGDSAMYLCASSLGEGIAEAFFGQGTRLTVV.

The J gene is TRBJ2-7, the V gene TRBV5-7; a weak D match, TRBD2 (6 bases). TRBV5-7 counts as an open reading frame of uncertain function. Between the trimmed V and J ends, which lost 2 bases and 2 bases, there was a span of 14 bases. The length of the CDR3 is 15 residues. CDR3 nucleotides: TGTGCCAGCAGCTTAGCTTCGGGAGTCACCTACGAGCAGTACTTC. The encoded protein is CASSLASGVTYEQYF.